Below, one T cell receptor beta chain is given with its context. This clonotype occurred many times. No antigen is known for it. An end of the junction differs from the germline gene, which may be a read error. Whole blood was used without cell fractionation, so the repertoire reflected all unsorted peripheral T cells. As controls, ten healthy donors without infection were sampled, and about 40% of the ten donors were sampled a second time two to four months later. For RNA extraction, around 2.5 ml of peripheral blood was drawn into Tempus tubes. Residual genomic DNA was removed with the TURBO-DNase kit and globin mRNA was depleted with GLOBINclear. This sample is drawn from a study of HIV-infected patients and healthy controls (dated by TCRdb to the mid-2010s). As for the study more broadly: Whether deep TCR repertoire sequencing of small blood samples from HIV patients could capture immune perturbation and reconstitution was tested in the study.

There are 13 amino acids in the CDR3, from cysteine to phenylalanine inclusive. Only the CDR3 portion is preserved as DNA: 39 bases, with reading frame beginning at the first base. For CDR1 and CDR2, the germline V gene (reference sequence) lists SEHNR and FQNEAQ. Overall study results and their limits: The observed differences in diversity were not explained by the slight differences in age and sex profiles between the study cohorts. During therapy, HIV-associated CDR3s significantly decreased in frequency, while CMV-associated CDR3s did not change significantly, though most became more frequent. Significantly higher mean Gini indices were seen in HIV-infected repertoires than in controls, possibly reflecting oligoclonality. The dynamics of distinct T-cell subpopulations could not be separated, and sequencing depth was restricted, because whole blood was used. Both the Jaccard index and the count of highly shared sequences showed that healthy controls shared more CDR3s between individuals than HIV+ patients did. HLA typing of donors was not performed in the study. In the samples, alpha-beta chain pairing was left undetermined. Differing numbers of distinct sequences in patients and controls hindered comparison, and size-matching assigned excessive weight to rare events in the HIV-infected data. MAIT cell alpha-chain CDR3s were found at high frequency in healthy controls but were severely depleted in HIV+ repertoires. The apparent post-therapy recovery of the Gini index in HIV-infected patients was not reproduced in size-matched repertoire data. Compared with controls, HIV-infected patients showed significantly different mean usage of eight alpha and eight beta V genes. Processing was restricted to sixteen HIV-infected individuals, which the authors judged to be a major constraint on the generalizability of the findings. Roughly threefold more distinct CDR3s and higher Shannon diversity were observed in healthy control repertoires than in untreated HIV+ repertoires.

Reverse transcription of about 510 ng RNA was performed with SuperScript III using primers directed against the alpha and beta constant regions. Separate alpha and beta chain libraries were made by chain-specific third strand synthesis with multiplexing indices. The protocol used a single primer pair to amplify all rearrangements within a chain, which avoided primer bias, and attached molecular barcodes to each cDNA molecule. T4 RNA Ligase 1 joined purified cDNA to a 5' RACE adapter that carried a random hexamer and the SP2 sequencing primer site. Second strand synthesis was primed from the SP2 site with Phusion polymerase, using slow temperature ramps to favor optimal annealing. The 12-nucleotide barcode on each molecule comprised two random hexamer sequences, both introduced before amplification and concatenated. An amplification PCR of approximately 25 cycles with P5s and P7 primers came after a short first PCR that had added P5 and P7 adapter elements plus a second index. The libraries went through approximately 28 PCR cycles in total, were quantified on a Qubit, were sized on a Bioanalyzer, and were diluted to 3 to 4 nM. Sequencing of the normalized libraries was done on an Illumina MiSeq using 2 x 250 paired-end kits. Reverse transcription reactions underwent purification over MinElute columns, with elution into around 9.4 ul Tris-Cl. A 1:1 ratio of AMPure XP beads was used to clean the adapter ligations after they had run for around 25 hours at 16 degrees C. Per the authors' processing: Demultiplexed FASTQ files were processed with a modified Decombinator that output V, J, insert and barcode information. Sequences that shared a barcode but differed from the dominant sequence were discarded as errors, and original cDNA molecules were estimated by counting barcodes clustered at Levenshtein distance 3. For downstream analyses, the R packages ineq, vegan, igraph and RCytoscape were used, along with IMGT nomenclature and CDR3 definitions. The authors computed V gene usage over distinct sequences and counted each TCR a single time to avoid skew from clonal expansion. Within a donor, similarity networks joined unique CDR3 amino acid sequences in every case where two of them were separated by a single Levenshtein edit. The authors compiled published HIV-specific CDR3s (just over 90 alpha, more than 650 beta) and CMV-specific CDR3s (around 13 alpha, a few hundred beta) and searched for them in the repertoires. Random subsampling to size-matched repertoires demonstrated that the decreased diversity in patients did not result from their lower sequence numbers. The raw public data were reprocessed by TCRdb itself: fastp quality trimming at Q25, MiXCR clonotype calling, in-frame beta chains only. One record per CDR3 amino acid sequence lists the most common genes and DNA. Here the V and J calls rest on TCRdb's processing, not on the authors' analysis. The sample table contains 10,000 to 15,000 distinct CDR3 sequences; only one count was recorded for 4.5% to 5.5% of them. Approximately 3.7% of the sample lies in the top ten.

This chain is built from TRBV7-9 and TRBJ2-1; 9 bases in the middle match TRBD2. The source of this sequence is an adult in good health. The sample was blood. For the CDR3, the sequence is CASSYAGLAYSVF. DNA sequence: TGTGCCAGCAGCTACGCGGGACTAGCTTATTCGGTCTTC. The full variable domain, with segments outside the CDR3 supplied by the reference TRBV7-9 and TRBJ2-1 proteins, appears as DTGVSQNPRHKITKRGQNVTFRCDPISEHNRLYWYRQTLGQGPEFLTYFQNEAQLEKSRLLSDRFSAERPKGSFSTLEIQRTEQGDSAMYLCASSYAGLAYSVFGPGTRLTVL.